This TCR beta chain comes out of a study of shared clonotypes between healthy human individuals. The CDR3 consists of 17 residues. CDR1 SGHRS and CDR2 YFSETQ come from the germline V gene. The J segment lost 4 bases and the V segment lost 3 bases, leaving 8 bases of the junction unmatched. The assay was immunoSEQ multiplex PCR, and TCRdb's table has in-frame clones only and misses some. The sample includes over a million clones, roughly 96% of them seen just once. J is TRBJ2-1 and V is TRBV5-1, with TRBD2 matching 12 bases. The receptor was derived from a man aged 25-40 years in good health. Sequencing was done on a sample of naive CD4+ T cells sorted from blood. The subset: CD45RA+ positively selected. The CDR3 coding sequence is TGCGCCAGCAGCTCGGCTAGCGGGAGGGCCGGTTACAATGAGCAGTTCTTC. Its protein is CASSSASGRAGYNEQFF.